The entry below gives a single T cell receptor (beta chain) sequence along with its context. Antigen specificity is unknown. This entry is derived from a study of cytomegalovirus exposure and HLA in healthy donors. Study-wide findings and caveats: Earlier analysis looked at TCR beta V segments, and most were productive about 90% or about 30% of the time. The classifier was said to identify cytomegalovirus status with high specificity and sensitivity.

PCR primers comprised 60 Vbeta and 13 Jbeta primers. The assay was immunoSEQ multiplex PCR, and TCRdb's table has in-frame clones only and misses some. The sample shows roughly 170,000 clones, approximately 71% of them seen only once. The specimen was PBMCs. This TCR derives from a girl between 5 and 17 years old in good health and CMV-seronegative.

The CDR3 coding sequence is TGTGCCAGCAGCGTAGCCCCCCTAGGACACTCGGGAAACACCATATATTTT. It translates to CASSVAPLGHSGNTIYF. The J gene is TRBJ1-3, the V gene TRBV9; maybe TRBD1 (5 bases). V lost 0 bases and J 4 bases, leaving 17 bases between the germline ends. Germline CDR1 reads SGDLS; CDR2 reads YYNGEE. CDR3 length: 17 amino acids.